This T cell receptor beta chain was sequenced for a study of identical twins. TCRdb passed the 5' RACE reads through MiXCR, listing each CDR3 protein once. Here the sample spans about 890,000 distinct CDR3 sequences, roughly an eighth being singletons. Remarks on this clonotype: Antigen unknown.

The donors were all healthy and Caucasian. The trim removed 6 bases at V and 5 bases at J, leaving 11 bases unmatched. This CDR3 has 15 amino acids. Germline V gene lookup returns CDR1 SQVTM and CDR2 ANQGSEA. General study findings and limits: Partial confounding of zero-insertion analyses by invariant MAIT and iNKT cells was possible. With beta out-of-frame sequences, excess sharing by twins was weaker. When twins shared out-of-frame alpha sequences, those sequences had excess low generation probability.

This sample was shared with a second study, whose subject was yellow fever vaccine responses in identical twins.

The receptor was isolated from a woman aged 18-29 years in good health. The V gene is TRBV29-1, the J gene TRBJ2-2, with 8 bases matching TRBD2. Input material: PBMCs. CDR3 sequence (DNA): TGCAGCGTACCTCTCGGGGGGGCGGGGACCGGGGAGCTGTTTTTT. Translated: CSVPLGGAGTGELFF.